This T cell receptor (beta chain) was found in a study of blood T cell repertoires in COVID-19. TCRdb's copy holds only in-frame clones and misses some; the assay was immunoSEQ multiplex PCR. The profile shows 130,000 or so clones, approximately 87% of them singletons. V was shortened by 1 base and J by 4 bases, with 16 bases between the two germline ends. The CDR3 extends over 16 amino acids. Germline V gene sequence: CDR1 SGHAT, CDR2 FQNNGV. The sequenced material came from peripheral blood. The J gene is TRBJ2-5, the V gene TRBV11-2, with D hard to call. The receptor was derived from a woman aged 45-59 years with acute or convalescent COVID-19. CDR3 residues: CASSLVGRTYLETQYF. In DNA form, the CDR3 reads TGTGCCAGCAGCTTAGTGGGCAGAACCTACCTAGAGACCCAGTACTTC.